The table lists the clone carrying this TCR beta chain with a count of one. This specimen belongs to a study of blood T cell repertoires in COVID-19. The CDR3 is 16 residues long. Trimming stripped 0 bases from V and 0 bases from J, with 13 bases between. Germline lookup yields CDR1 SQVTM and CDR2 ANQGSEA. The table came from immunoSEQ multiplex PCR; TCRdb's copy has only in-frame clones and leaves some out. The sample gives around 190,000 clones, roughly 77% of which show up once; about 6.5% is in the top ten. The chain recombines TRBV29-1 with TRBJ2-3; TRBD2 is a possible D gene (5 bases). What was sequenced was peripheral blood. The clonotype originates from a woman in her thirties or forties with COVID-19, enrolled during active disease. The CDR3: CSVEERTRTSTDTQYF. In DNA, the CDR3 is TGCAGCGTTGAAGAACGCACTAGAACTAGCACAGATACGCAGTATTTT.